This passage covers 9 T cell receptor beta chains from one sample sequenced in a study of blood T cell repertoires in COVID-19. The method was immunoSEQ multiplex PCR; TCRdb's version includes in-frame clones alone and lacks a portion of them. The table includes tens of thousands of clones, about three quarters detected once. The sequencing input was peripheral blood. The receptors stem from a woman in her 70s with acute or convalescent COVID-19.

The chain links TRBV5-1 to TRBJ1-5; D unresolved. The CDR3 contains 13 residues. V was trimmed by 0 bases and J by 4 bases, leaving 5 bases between them. CDR1 is SGHRS, CDR2 YFSETQ, per germline. Here the CDR3 reads CASSLGQNQPQHF. CDR3 bases: TGCGCCAGCAGCTTGGGTCAGAATCAGCCCCAGCATTTT. The variable domain in full, completed from reference TRBV5-1 and TRBJ1-5, reads KAGVTQTPRYLIKTRGQQVTLSCSPISGHRSVSWYQQTPGQGLQFLFEYFSETQRNKGNFPGRFSGRQFSNSRSEMNVSTLELGDSALYLCASSLGQNQPQHFGDGTRLSIL.

This rearrangement joins TRBV24-1 to TRBJ1-1, with 7 bases fitting TRBD1. CDR1 and CDR2 from the germline V gene are KGHDR and SFDVKD. V was pared by 4 bases and J by 1 base, with 5 bases of the junction left unmatched. The length of the CDR3 is 15 residues. CDR3 in DNA: TGTGCCACCAGTGACGGACAGGAGACGAACACTGAAGCTTTCTTT. This sequence encodes CATSDGQETNTEAFF.

V usage is TRBV7-9 and J usage is TRBJ2-1, with 9 bases matching TRBD2. Trimming at V came to 10 bases and at J to 0 bases, leaving 13 bases not matched to a gene. Looked up from germline, CDR1 is SEHNR and CDR2 is FQNEAQ (reference sequence). CDR3 length: 17 amino acids. The CDR3 DNA reads as TGTGCCATTATTAGAGGTAGCGGGGGAACCTCCTACAATGAGCAGTTCTTC. Amino acid sequence: CAIIRGSGGTSYNEQFF.

The genes are TRBV21-1 and TRBJ2-1; the table's D call of TRBD2 was not tested on the DNA. TRBV21-1 is described as a pseudogene. This CDR3 has 16 residues. The CDR3 DNA reads as TGTGCCAGCAGCAATCCTAGCGGGACCCCCTACAATGAGCAGTTCTTC. Translation gives CASSNPSGTPYNEQFF.

The J gene is TRBJ2-1, the V gene TRBV12-5, with 7 bases identical to TRBD1. CDR3 length equals 15 residues. CDR1 LGHNT and CDR2 FRNRAP come from the germline V gene. Trimming at V came to 1 base and at J to 12 bases, leaving 12 bases not matched to a gene. The CDR3 protein is CASGLATGQASRQFF. The CDR3 DNA is TGTGCTAGTGGTTTGGCTACCGGACAGGCTTCCAGGCAGTTCTTC. The entire variable domain, with the rest obtained from reference TRBV12-5 and TRBJ2-1, is as follows: DARVTQTPRHKVTEMGQEVTMRCQPILGHNTVFWYRQTMMQGLELLAYFRNRAPLDDSGMPKDRFSAEMPDATLATLKIQPSEPRDSAVYFCASGLATGQASRQFFGPGTRLTVL.

The V gene is TRBV6-2 or TRBV6-3, the J gene TRBJ2-2; 7 nucleotides align to TRBD1. This CDR3 has 17 residues. Germline CDR1 MNHEY, CDR2 SVGEGT. V was clipped by 2 bases and J by 3 bases; unmatched bases: 9. CDR3 nucleotide sequence: TGTGCCAGCAGTTACCTGGGACAGCCGCGTCACACCGGGGAGCTGTTTTTT. It is translated as CASSYLGQPRHTGELFF.

There are a few counts of this clone. The genes are TRBV28 and TRBJ1-2; D unresolved. This CDR3 is 13 amino acids long. V dropped 6 bases and J dropped 4 bases, with 12 bases sitting between them. Germline V gene sequence: CDR1 MDHEN, CDR2 SYDVKM. The CDR3 DNA reads TGTGCCAGCAGGGTGGTACAGTCCTATGGCTACACCTTC. It codes for CASRVVQSYGYTF.

The chain is built from TRBV2 and TRBJ1-1, with TRBD1 identical over 8 bases. This CDR3 is built from 13 residues. The ends lost 8 bases at V and 1 base at J; junction bases unmatched: 3. Germline V gene data show CDR1 as SNHLY and CDR2 as FYNNEI. CDR3 in amino acids: CASGDRGNTEAFF. For the CDR3, the DNA is TGTGCCAGCGGAGACAGGGGGAACACTGAAGCTTTCTTT. Supplemented by reference TRBV2 and TRBJ1-1, the full variable domain reads EPEVTQTPSHQVTQMGQEVILRCVPISNHLYFYWYRQILGQKVEFLVSFYNNEISEKSEIFDDQFSVERPDGSNFTLKIRSTKLEDSAMYFCASGDRGNTEAFFGQGTRLTVV.

This clone was observed a single time. The chain carries TRBV19 and TRBJ2-3, with D possibly TRBD2 on 6 matching bases. V lost 9 bases, J lost 6 bases, and 19 bases lay in between. This CDR3 comprises 14 residues. CDR1 LNHDA and CDR2 SQIVND come from the germline V gene (reference sequence). This CDR3 reads CASLGRRDPDTQYF. The CDR3 bases are TGTGCCAGCCTTGGGCGGAGGGACCCGGATACGCAGTATTTT.